A selection of T cell receptor beta chains follows, all from one sample in a study of early T cells in non-severe SARS-CoV-2 infection. A single record per CDR3 protein comes from TCRdb applying MiXCR to the 5' RACE reads. The data show about 55,000 distinct CDR3 sequences, with more than 12% seen just once and roughly 10% held by the top ten. The sample here was whole blood, taken at baseline. The receptor set was obtained from an adult who was a healthcare worker with PCR-confirmed SARS-CoV-2 infection or an uninfected control (not recorded which). The CDR3 runs from the conserved cysteine through the conserved F or W. A D gene is named only where the DNA matches it firmly. Size tells how often a clone was seen (once, few, many) or the class of an expanded clone, and some rows leave it out.

j_call d_call clone_size v_call cdr3_aa cdr3_nt
TRBJ2-7 NA few TRBV20-1 CSARASRGYEQYF TGCAGTGCTAGAGCCTCCAGGGGATACGAGCAGTACTTC
TRBJ2-2 NA many TRBV20-1 CSAPIRTGELFF TGCAGTGCCCCCATTAGGACCGGGGAGCTGTTTTTT
TRBJ2-1 NA many TRBV5-1 CASIRDGGLYNEQFF TGCGCCAGCATTCGTGACGGCGGCCTTTACAATGAGCAGTTCTTC
TRBJ2-1 NA few TRBV23-1 CASSQSQGNEQFF TGCGCCAGCAGTCAAAGTCAGGGGAATGAGCAGTTCTTC
TRBJ2-1 NA NA TRBV6-4 CASSDSLGGGEQFF TGTGCCAGCAGTGACTCTCTAGGTGGCGGTGAGCAGTTCTTC
TRBJ2-7 NA NA TRBV20-1 CSARLLRDPSYEQYF TGCAGTGCCAGGCTTCTTCGGGACCCATCCTACGAGCAGTACTTC
TRBJ1-4 NA many TRBV4-2 CASSQDMGPINEKLFF TGTGCCAGCAGCCAAGATATGGGACCGATTAATGAAAAACTGTTTTTT
TRBJ2-2 TRBD2 many TRBV7-8 CASRPWLAGIPSNTGELFF TGTGCCAGCAGGCCGTGGCTAGCGGGAATTCCCTCGAACACCGGGGAGCTGTTTTTT
TRBJ2-2 NA NA TRBV10-3 CAISEFGMPTGELFF TGTGCCATCAGTGAGTTCGGTATGCCGACCGGGGAGCTGTTTTTT
TRBJ2-3 TRBD2 NA TRBV20-1 CSARDERGGTDTQYF TGCAGTGCAAGGGACGAGCGGGGGGGCACAGATACGCAGTATTTT
TRBJ2-1 TRBD2 NA TRBV20-1 CSARALFAGGYNEQFF TGCAGTGCTAGAGCCCTCTTCGCGGGGGGCTACAATGAGCAGTTCTTC
TRBJ2-5 NA few TRBV7-2 CASSSRDRWETQYF TGTGCCAGCAGCTCGCGGGACAGATGGGAGACCCAGTACTTC
TRBJ1-1 NA many TRBV7-8 CASSRANTEAFF TGTGCCAGCAGCCGCGCGAACACTGAAGCTTTCTTT
TRBJ1-6 NA NA TRBV18 CASSPTEGGLKGSPLHF TGTGCCAGCTCACCAACGGAGGGGGGCCTGAAGGGATCACCCCTCCACTTT
TRBJ1-5 NA many TRBV27 CASSFGRPNQPQHF TGTGCCAGCAGTTTCGGAAGACCCAATCAGCCCCAGCATTTT
TRBJ1-1 TRBD1 NA TRBV29-1 CSVEKDRGTEAFF TGCAGCGTTGAAAAGGACAGGGGCACTGAAGCTTTCTTT
TRBJ1-6 NA NA TRBV27 CASSSPGHSPLHF TGTGCCAGCAGTTCCCCGGGGCATTCACCCCTCCACTTT
TRBJ1-4 NA NA TRBV4-2 CASSHEGPDEKLFF TGTGCCAGCAGCCACGAAGGCCCCGATGAAAAACTGTTTTTT
TRBJ1-2 NA NA TRBV12-3/TRBV12-4 CASSFVGKPYGYTF TGTGCCAGCAGTTTTGTCGGCAAGCCTTATGGCTACACCTTC
TRBJ2-6 NA few TRBV11-2 CASSFPPGANVLTF TGTGCCAGCAGTTTTCCCCCTGGGGCCAACGTCCTGACTTTC
TRBJ2-3 TRBD1 few TRBV6-4 CASSEGQGADTQYF TGTGCCAGCAGTGAGGGACAGGGGGCAGATACGCAGTATTTT
TRBJ2-5 TRBD1 many TRBV5-1 CASSSGTAYSRETQYF TGCGCCAGCAGCTCCGGGACAGCTTATTCTCGGGAGACCCAGTACTTC
TRBJ1-6 TRBD1 NA TRBV27 CASSLLARPGQGSTNSPLHF TGTGCCAGCAGTTTACTTGCCCGACCGGGACAGGGTTCGACAAATTCACCCCTCCACTTT
TRBJ2-3 NA NA TRBV7-2 CASSLLRVTDTQYF TGTGCCAGCAGCTTACTCCGTGTTACAGATACGCAGTATTTT
TRBJ2-2 NA many TRBV25-1 CASSEVRDTGELFF TGTGCCAGCAGTGAAGTCAGGGACACCGGGGAGCTGTTTTTT
TRBJ2-1 TRBD2 many TRBV4-2 CASSQDSGGANEQFF TGTGCCAGCAGCCAAGATAGCGGGGGGGCCAATGAGCAGTTCTTC
TRBJ1-5 NA few TRBV11-2 CASSSTNNQPQHF TGTGCCAGCAGTTCGACCAACAATCAGCCCCAGCATTTT
TRBJ1-1 TRBD1 many TRBV29-1 CSGGTGSNYGEAFF TGCAGCGGCGGGACAGGGAGTAACTATGGTGAAGCTTTCTTT
TRBJ2-1 TRBD2 many TRBV29-1 CSEISGTSGSNEQFF TGCAGCGAGATATCCGGGACTAGCGGGAGCAATGAGCAGTTCTTC
TRBJ2-2 TRBD2 few TRBV19 CASNRLAPNTGELFF TGTGCCAGTAACAGACTAGCGCCGAACACCGGGGAGCTGTTTTTT
TRBJ1-6 NA few TRBV5-4 CASSSLGAYDSPLHF TGTGCCAGCAGCTCTCTAGGAGCGTACGATTCACCCCTCCACTTT
TRBJ1-5 TRBD1 few TRBV19 CASTLDRASNQPQHF TGTGCCAGTACCCTGGACAGGGCGAGCAATCAGCCCCAGCATTTT
TRBJ2-2 TRBD2 many TRBV2 CASSEFLAGRSTGELFF TGTGCCAGCAGTGAATTCCTAGCGGGAAGGAGCACCGGGGAGCTGTTTTTT
TRBJ2-1 TRBD2 many TRBV2 CASSETDARAGGQEFF TGTGCCAGCAGTGAAACAGACGCGAGAGCGGGAGGGCAGGAGTTCTTC
TRBJ2-3 TRBD2 NA TRBV28 CASSLFLAGGPADTQYF TGTGCCAGCAGTTTGTTCCTAGCGGGAGGGCCCGCAGATACGCAGTATTTT
TRBJ1-5 NA many TRBV4-2 CASSQEEGTQPQHF TGTGCCAGCAGCCAAGAGGAGGGGACTCAGCCCCAGCATTTT
TRBJ1-1 NA many TRBV27 CASSLTGAEAFF TGTGCCAGCAGTTTAACTGGTGCTGAAGCTTTCTTT
TRBJ1-2 NA NA TRBV25-1 CASGDRFYGYTF TGTGCCAGCGGAGACCGATTTTATGGCTACACCTTC
TRBJ2-1 TRBD2 NA TRBV19 CASTPTGLAGGNEQFF TGTGCCAGTACCCCCACTGGACTAGCGGGAGGTAATGAGCAGTTCTTC
TRBJ1-6 NA few TRBV10-3 CAISEWDRNNSPLHF TGTGCCATCAGTGAATGGGACCGCAATAATTCACCCCTCCACTTT
TRBJ2-7 NA few TRBV3-1 CASSRDTYYEQYF TGTGCCAGCAGCCGGGACACTTACTACGAGCAGTACTTC
TRBJ1-2 NA few TRBV6-5 CASSPGQPAPYGYTF TGTGCCAGCAGTCCTGGTCAACCGGCGCCCTATGGCTACACCTTC
TRBJ1-4 NA NA TRBV3-1 CASSQDFYEKLFF TGTGCCAGCAGCCAAGATTTCTATGAAAAACTGTTTTTT
TRBJ2-1 NA NA TRBV29-1 CSVRRGTNSYNEQFF TGCAGCGTCCGCCGGGGCACCAACTCCTACAATGAGCAGTTCTTC
TRBJ2-3 NA NA TRBV3-1 CASSRLGDTQYF TGTGCCAGCAGTCGACTCGGAGATACGCAGTATTTT
TRBJ2-5 TRBD2 few TRBV19 CASSISNSGRETQYF TGTGCCAGTAGTATTTCCAATAGCGGGCGGGAGACCCAGTACTTC
TRBJ2-7 TRBD2 many TRBV3-1 CASSPSSGGGLEQYF TGTGCCAGCAGCCCCTCTAGCGGGGGAGGGCTCGAGCAGTACTTC
TRBJ2-5 TRBD1 few TRBV5-1 CASSLPRTGTVQETQYF TGCGCCAGCAGCTTGCCCCGGACAGGGACGGTTCAAGAGACCCAGTACTTC
TRBJ2-5 TRBD1 few TRBV10-1 CASSGSAQGKETQYF TGCGCCAGCAGTGGATCGGCACAGGGGAAAGAGACCCAGTACTTC